The 17 T cell receptor beta chains given below trace back to one sample, sequenced in a study of blood T cell repertoires in COVID-19. Data came from immunoSEQ multiplex PCR; TCRdb stores just in-frame clones and leaves some out. The table has about 80,000 clones, roughly 79% seen once. Sequenced: peripheral blood. All receptors come from a human donor in a cohort sampled during active COVID-19.

The genes are TRBV28 and TRBJ1-2; 8 bases agree with TRBD1. The germline CDR1 and CDR2 sequences are MDHEN and SYDVKM. The CDR3 sequence is 12 residues long. The V gene end was trimmed by 7 bases and the J gene end by 8 bases; junction bases not matched to a gene: 6. The chain's CDR3 is CASTLTGVGYTF. CDR3 DNA sequence: TGTGCCAGCACGCTGACAGGGGTAGGCTACACCTTC.

This chain's CDR3 is CASSESGEAFF. Written as DNA, the CDR3 is TGTGCCAGCAGTGAATCGGGGGAAGCTTTCTTT. The genes are TRBV2 and TRBJ1-1; D not certain. The CDR3 contains 11 residues. V lost 2 bases and J 8 bases, leaving 6 bases between the germline ends. Germline V lookup: CDR1 SNHLY, CDR2 FYNNEI.

This clone has just a few counts. The chain carries TRBV28 and TRBJ1-4; D is ambiguous. The CDR3 length is 15 residues. Germline V gives CDR1 MDHEN, CDR2 SYDVKM. V was shortened by 8 bases and J by 0 bases, with 13 bases between the two germline ends. CDR3 nucleotides: TGTGCCAGCTCTGCGGCAATCGCAACTAATGAAAAACTGTTTTTT. Translated: CASSAAIATNEKLFF.

The CDR3 loop is CSVALEGRTEAFF. In DNA, the CDR3 is TGCAGCGTTGCCCTGGAGGGCCGCACTGAAGCTTTCTTT. This chain links TRBV29-1 with TRBJ1-1; D call uncertain. Germline CDR1 reads SQVTM; CDR2 reads ANQGSEA. The V and J ends lost 4 bases and 4 bases respectively, with 13 bases between them. The CDR3 has 13 amino acids.

This clone was seen more than once but under ten times. The chain's CDR3 is CASSLTTTRGAPQPQHF. DNA for the CDR3: TGTGCCAGCAGCTTAACCACGACACGGGGGGCGCCTCAGCCCCAGCATTTT. The genes are TRBV11-2 and TRBJ1-5; a weak D match, TRBD1 (6 bases). Germline CDR1 SGHAT, CDR2 FQNNGV. Trimming removed 2 bases from V and 6 bases from J, with 20 bases in between. The CDR3 is 17 amino acids.

The genes are TRBV3-1 (or the pseudogene TRBV3-2) and TRBJ1-1, with D unresolved. Trimming stripped 1 base from V and 1 base from J, with 10 bases between. Germline V gene lookup returns CDR1 LGHDT and CDR2 YNNKEL (reference sequence). CDR3 length equals 15 residues. The CDR3 region is CASSQGRSWNTEAFF. In nucleotides, the CDR3 is TGTGCCAGCAGCCAAGGCCGGTCGTGGAACACTGAAGCTTTCTTT.

This clone was counted a single time. CDR3 coding DNA: TGTGCCAGCAGCCTCTGGCTGGAGAGCACAGATACGCAGTATTTT. It is translated as CASSLWLESTDTQYF. The chain joins TRBV11-2 to TRBJ2-3; D is unclear. Trimming cost V 5 bases and J 0 bases, with 12 bases left between them. CDR3 size: 15 residues. Looked up from germline, CDR1 is SGHAT and CDR2 is FQNNGV.

The chain has TRBV6-2 or TRBV6-3 and TRBJ2-1; unclear D gene. V was clipped by 3 bases and J by 6 bases, with 6 bases between them. The length of the CDR3 is 12 residues. Germline CDR1 and CDR2: MNHEY and SVGEGT. In DNA, the CDR3 is TGTGCCAGCAGTTATCGGGTCAATGAGCAGTTCTTC. Residues: CASSYRVNEQFF.

The rearrangement uses TRBV5-1 and TRBJ2-5; D might be TRBD2 (6 bases). This CDR3 has 15 amino acids. Trimming left V 1 base short and J 2 bases short, with 12 bases between. CDR1 is SGHRS, CDR2 YFSETQ, per germline. The CDR3 is CASSLYGGSQETQYF. CDR3 nucleotide sequence: TGCGCCAGCAGCTTGTATGGGGGGAGTCAAGAGACCCAGTACTTC.

The J gene is TRBJ2-1, the V gene TRBV7-9; D is undetermined. Trimming left V 5 bases short and J 9 bases short, with 11 bases between. CDR3 size: 12 residues. Germline V gene sequence: CDR1 SEHNR, CDR2 FQNEAQ (reference sequence). CDR3 amino acids: CASSPSNVEQFF. CDR3 coding DNA: TGTGCCAGCAGCCCCTCTAACGTTGAGCAGTTCTTC.

This chain uses TRBV19 with TRBJ1-1; a weak D match, TRBD1 (5 bases). The CDR3 has 14 residues. Germline CDR1 and CDR2: LNHDA and SQIVND (reference sequence). The V and J ends lost 3 bases and 5 bases respectively, with 13 bases between them. The CDR3 sequence: CASSIFGGLTEAFF. The CDR3, as DNA: TGTGCCAGTAGTATTTTCGGGGGATTGACTGAAGCTTTCTTT.

V usage is TRBV29-1 and J usage is TRBJ2-2, with D hard to call. There are 13 residues in the CDR3. V shed 7 bases and J shed 1 base, with 10 bases lying between them. Germline V lookup: CDR1 SQVTM, CDR2 ANQGSEA. The CDR3 nucleotides are TGCAGCGCCGCCCCAGAGAACACCGGGGAGCTGTTTTTT. Translating it yields CSAAPENTGELFF.

This chain links TRBV5-1 with TRBJ2-1, with 7 bases lining up with TRBD1. Germline V gene data show CDR1 as SGHRS and CDR2 as YFSETQ. The trim removed 0 bases at V and 8 bases at J, leaving 8 bases unmatched. The CDR3 has 15 amino acids. The CDR3 sequence is CASSLVSGGSDEQFF. In nucleotides, the CDR3 is TGCGCCAGCAGCTTGGTGTCAGGGGGAAGCGATGAGCAGTTCTTC. The full variable domain, in which reference TRBV5-1 and TRBJ2-1 provide the parts outside the CDR3, is KAGVTQTPRYLIKTRGQQVTLSCSPISGHRSVSWYQQTPGQGLQFLFEYFSETQRNKGNFPGRFSGRQFSNSRSEMNVSTLELGDSALYLCASSLVSGGSDEQFFGPGTRLTVL.

The chain employs TRBV3-1 (or the pseudogene TRBV3-2) and TRBJ2-7, with a tentative D call TRBD1 (6 bases). The CDR3 has 12 residues. The V gene's germline CDR1 is LGHDT and CDR2 YNNKEL (reference sequence). V was shortened by 3 bases and J by 6 bases, with 9 bases between the two germline ends. The CDR3 nucleotides are TGTGCCAGCAGCCACCGAGGGGGCGAGCAGTACGTC. It is translated as CASSHRGGEQYV.

V usage is TRBV5-8 and J usage is TRBJ1-2; TRBD1 might be the D (5 bases). The CDR3 has 16 residues. V shed 3 bases and J shed 4 bases, with 19 bases lying between them. Germline values: CDR1 SGHTS, CDR2 YDEGEE. The CDR3 loop is CASSSGLHPGPYGYTF. CDR3 DNA: TGTGCCAGCAGCTCGGGACTGCACCCTGGTCCCTATGGCTACACCTTC.

V is TRBV9 and J is TRBJ2-3; 7 nucleotides agree with TRBD2. With V trimmed by 3 bases and J by 1 base, 11 bases remained unmatched. The V gene's germline CDR1 is SGDLS and CDR2 YYNGEE. The CDR3 spans 17 residues. The CDR3 loop reads CASSGAVSSGRTDTQYF. In DNA, the CDR3 is TGTGCCAGCAGCGGGGCTGTGTCTAGCGGTCGCACAGATACGCAGTATTTT.

The chain carries TRBV4-3 and TRBJ2-1; TRBD2 agrees at 7 bases. Trimming removed 4 bases from V and 6 bases from J; junction bases left unmatched: 6. There are 14 residues in the CDR3. The germline V gene has CDR1 LGHNA and CDR2 YSLEER. The CDR3 sequence: CASSPSAGPNEQFF. The DNA for the CDR3 is TGCGCCAGCAGCCCCTCAGCGGGGCCCAATGAGCAGTTCTTC.